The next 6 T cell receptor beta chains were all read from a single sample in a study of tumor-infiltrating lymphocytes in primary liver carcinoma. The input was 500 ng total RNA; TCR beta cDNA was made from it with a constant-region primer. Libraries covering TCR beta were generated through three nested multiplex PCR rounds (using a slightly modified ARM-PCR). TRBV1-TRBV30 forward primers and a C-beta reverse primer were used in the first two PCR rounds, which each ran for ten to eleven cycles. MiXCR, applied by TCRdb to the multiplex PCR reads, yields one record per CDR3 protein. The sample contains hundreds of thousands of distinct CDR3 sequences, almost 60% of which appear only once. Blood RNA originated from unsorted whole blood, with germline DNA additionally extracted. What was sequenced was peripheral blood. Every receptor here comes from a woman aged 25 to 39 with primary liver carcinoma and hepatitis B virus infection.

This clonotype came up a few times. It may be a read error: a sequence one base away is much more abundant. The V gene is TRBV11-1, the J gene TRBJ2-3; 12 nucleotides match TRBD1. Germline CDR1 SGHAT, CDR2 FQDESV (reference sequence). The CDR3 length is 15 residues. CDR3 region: CAGSFGTGGADTQYF. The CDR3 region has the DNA TGTGCCGGCAGCTTTGGGACAGGGGGCGCAGATACGCAGTATTTT.

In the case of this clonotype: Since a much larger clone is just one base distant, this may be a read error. CDR3 region: CASSSGTSGSRYEQFF. The CDR3 DNA sequence: TGTGCCAGCAGCTCCGGGACTAGCGGGAGCCGATATGAGCAGTTCTTC. The chain recombines TRBV12-3 or TRBV12-4 with TRBJ2-1, with 14 bases aligning to TRBD2. The trim removed 6 bases at V and 8 bases at J, leaving 9 bases unmatched. This CDR3 has 16 amino acids.

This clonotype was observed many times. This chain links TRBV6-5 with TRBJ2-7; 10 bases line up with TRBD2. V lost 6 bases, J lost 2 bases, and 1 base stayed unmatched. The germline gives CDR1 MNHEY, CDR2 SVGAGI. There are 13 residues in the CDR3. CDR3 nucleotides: TGTGCCAGCAGCCTAGCGGGGGCCTACGAGCAGTACTTC. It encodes CASSLAGAYEQYF.

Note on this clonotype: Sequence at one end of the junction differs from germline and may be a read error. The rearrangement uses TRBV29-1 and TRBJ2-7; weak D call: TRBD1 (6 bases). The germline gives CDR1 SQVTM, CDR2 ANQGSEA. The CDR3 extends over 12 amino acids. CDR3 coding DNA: TGCGGCGTTTTGGCAGGGGCGGGCGAGCAGTACTTC. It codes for CGVLAGAGEQYF.

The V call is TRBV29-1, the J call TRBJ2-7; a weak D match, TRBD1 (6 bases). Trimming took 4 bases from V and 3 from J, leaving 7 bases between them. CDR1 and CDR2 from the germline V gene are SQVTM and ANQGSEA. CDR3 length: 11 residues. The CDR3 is CSVVQGYEQYF. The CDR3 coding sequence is TGCAGCGTTGTACAGGGCTACGAGCAGTACTTC.

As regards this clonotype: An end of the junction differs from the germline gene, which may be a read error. In DNA, the CDR3 is TGTGCCTGCAGTTTAGTGGGCAGGGGGTCCTACGAGCAGTACTTC. Amino acid sequence: CACSLVGRGSYEQYF. The rearrangement joins TRBV11-2 to TRBJ2-7; 7 nucleotides align to TRBD1. This CDR3 region has 15 residues. Germline V gene sequence: CDR1 SGHAT, CDR2 FQNNGV.